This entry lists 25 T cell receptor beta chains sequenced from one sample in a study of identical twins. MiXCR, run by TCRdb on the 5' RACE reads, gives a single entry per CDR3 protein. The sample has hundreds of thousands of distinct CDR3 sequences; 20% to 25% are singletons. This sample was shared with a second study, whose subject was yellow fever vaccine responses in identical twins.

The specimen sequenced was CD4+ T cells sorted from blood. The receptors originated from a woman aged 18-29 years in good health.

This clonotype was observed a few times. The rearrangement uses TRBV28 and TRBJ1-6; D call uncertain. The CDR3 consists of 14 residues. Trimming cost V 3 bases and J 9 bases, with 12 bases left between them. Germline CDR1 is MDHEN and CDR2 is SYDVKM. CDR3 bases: TGTGCCAGCAGTTTTCTACAGAGGAGTTCACCCCTCCACTTT. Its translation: CASSFLQRSSPLHF.

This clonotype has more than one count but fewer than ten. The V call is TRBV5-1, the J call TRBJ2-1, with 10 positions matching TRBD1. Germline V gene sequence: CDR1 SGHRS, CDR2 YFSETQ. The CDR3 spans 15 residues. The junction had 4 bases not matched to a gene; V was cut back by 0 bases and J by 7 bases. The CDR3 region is CASSLAGTGVNEQFF. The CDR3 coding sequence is TGCGCCAGCAGCTTGGCCGGGACAGGGGTTAATGAGCAGTTCTTC.

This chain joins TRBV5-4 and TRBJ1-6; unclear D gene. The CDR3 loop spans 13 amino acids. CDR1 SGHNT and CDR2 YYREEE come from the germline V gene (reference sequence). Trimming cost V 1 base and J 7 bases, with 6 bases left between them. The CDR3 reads CASSLLFNSPLHF. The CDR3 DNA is TGTGCCAGCAGCTTGTTATTCAATTCACCCCTCCACTTT.

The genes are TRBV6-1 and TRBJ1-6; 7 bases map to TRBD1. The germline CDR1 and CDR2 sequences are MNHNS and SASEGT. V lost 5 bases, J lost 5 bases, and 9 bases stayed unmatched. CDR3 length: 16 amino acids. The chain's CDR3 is CASSRQGRIDNSPLHF. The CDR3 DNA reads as TGTGCCAGCAGTCGACAGGGCCGTATTGATAATTCACCCCTCCACTTT.

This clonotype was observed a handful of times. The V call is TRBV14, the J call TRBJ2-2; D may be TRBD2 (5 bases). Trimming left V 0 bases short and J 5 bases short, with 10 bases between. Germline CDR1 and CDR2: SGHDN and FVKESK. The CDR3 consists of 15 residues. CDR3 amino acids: CASSQDGRATGELFF. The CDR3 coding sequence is TGTGCCAGCAGCCAAGATGGGCGGGCAACCGGGGAGCTGTTTTTT.

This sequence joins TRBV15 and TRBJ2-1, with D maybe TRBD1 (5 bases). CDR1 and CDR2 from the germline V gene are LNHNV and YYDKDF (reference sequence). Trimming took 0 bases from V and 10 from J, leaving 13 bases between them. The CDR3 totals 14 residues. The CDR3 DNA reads TGTGCCACCAGCAGAGATCCAGGGTTCAGCGAGCAGTTCTTC. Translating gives CATSRDPGFSEQFF.

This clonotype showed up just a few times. CDR3 sequence (DNA): TGCAGTGCTACGATTAATTTAGATACGCAGTATTTT. Its translation: CSATINLDTQYF. V and J are TRBV20-1 and TRBJ2-3; D gene unclear. Germline assignment: CDR1 DFQATT and CDR2 SNEGSKA (reference sequence). Trimming removed 4 bases at V and 5 bases at J, with 10 bases between. The CDR3 is made up of 12 amino acids.

CDR3 sequence reads: CASSLWGSNTGELFF. DNA for the CDR3: TGTGCCAGCAGCTTATGGGGGTCGAACACCGGGGAGCTGTTTTTT. This chain connects TRBV7-3 to TRBJ2-2, with D perhaps TRBD1 or TRBD2 (5 bases each). Trimming took off 2 bases at V and 0 bases at J, with 7 bases between the two ends. The CDR3 extends over 15 amino acids. Per germline, CDR1 SGHTA and CDR2 FQGTGA.

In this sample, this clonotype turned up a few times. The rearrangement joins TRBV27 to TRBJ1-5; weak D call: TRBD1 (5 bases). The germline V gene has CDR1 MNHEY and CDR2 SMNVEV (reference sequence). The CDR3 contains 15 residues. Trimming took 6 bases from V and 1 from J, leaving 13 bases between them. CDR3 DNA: TGTGCCAGCAGCCCGTGGGGACGGAGCAATCAGCCCCAGCATTTT. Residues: CASSPWGRSNQPQHF.

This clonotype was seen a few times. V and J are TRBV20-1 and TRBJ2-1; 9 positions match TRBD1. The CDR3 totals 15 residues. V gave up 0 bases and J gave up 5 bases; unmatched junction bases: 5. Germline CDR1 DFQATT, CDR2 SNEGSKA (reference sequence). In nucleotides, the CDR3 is TGCAGTGCTAGAGATCGGGACAGGGCGGACAATGAGCAGTTCTTC. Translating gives CSARDRDRADNEQFF.

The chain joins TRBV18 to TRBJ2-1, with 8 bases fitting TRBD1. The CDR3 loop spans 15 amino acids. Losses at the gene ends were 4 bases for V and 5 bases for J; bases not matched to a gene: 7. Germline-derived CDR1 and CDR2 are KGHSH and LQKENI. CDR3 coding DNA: TGTGCCAGCTCACTAAAAGGACAGGGCGACAATGAGCAGTTCTTC. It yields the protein CASSLKGQGDNEQFF.

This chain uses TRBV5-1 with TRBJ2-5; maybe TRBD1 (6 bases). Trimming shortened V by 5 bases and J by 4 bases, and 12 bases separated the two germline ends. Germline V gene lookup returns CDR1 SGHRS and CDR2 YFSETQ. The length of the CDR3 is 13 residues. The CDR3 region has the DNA TGCGCCAGCAGTAGTGGGGGCGCAGAGACCCAGTACTTC. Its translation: CASSSGGAETQYF.

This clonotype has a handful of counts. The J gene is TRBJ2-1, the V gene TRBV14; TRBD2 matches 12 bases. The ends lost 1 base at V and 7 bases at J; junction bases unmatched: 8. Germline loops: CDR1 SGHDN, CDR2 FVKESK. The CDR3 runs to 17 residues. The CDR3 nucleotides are TGTGCCAGCAGCCAAGGTTCTCTAGCGGGAGGGAAGAATGAGCAGTTCTTC. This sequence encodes CASSQGSLAGGKNEQFF.

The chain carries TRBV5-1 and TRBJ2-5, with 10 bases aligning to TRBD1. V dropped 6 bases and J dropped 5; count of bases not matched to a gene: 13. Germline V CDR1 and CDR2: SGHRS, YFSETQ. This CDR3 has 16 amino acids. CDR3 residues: CASTRDRGTPIETQYF. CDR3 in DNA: TGCGCCAGCACCCGGGACAGGGGTACGCCGATCGAGACCCAGTACTTC.

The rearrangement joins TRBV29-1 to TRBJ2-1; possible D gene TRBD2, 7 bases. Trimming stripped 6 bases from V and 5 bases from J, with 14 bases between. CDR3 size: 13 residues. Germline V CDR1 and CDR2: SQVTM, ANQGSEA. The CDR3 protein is CSVRGGDNNEQFF. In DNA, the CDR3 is TGCAGCGTGAGGGGGGGAGACAACAATGAGCAGTTCTTC.

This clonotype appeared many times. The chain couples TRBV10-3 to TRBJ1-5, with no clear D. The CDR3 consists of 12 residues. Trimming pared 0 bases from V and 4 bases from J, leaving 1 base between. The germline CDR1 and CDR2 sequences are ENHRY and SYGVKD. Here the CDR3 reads CAISESNQPQHF. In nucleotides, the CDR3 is TGTGCCATCAGTGAGTCGAATCAGCCCCAGCATTTT.

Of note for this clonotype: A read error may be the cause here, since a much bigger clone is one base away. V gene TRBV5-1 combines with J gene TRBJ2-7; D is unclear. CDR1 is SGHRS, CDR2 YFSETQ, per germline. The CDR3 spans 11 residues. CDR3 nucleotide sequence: TGCGCCAGCAGCAACTCCTACGGGCAGTACTTC. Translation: CASSNSYGQYF.

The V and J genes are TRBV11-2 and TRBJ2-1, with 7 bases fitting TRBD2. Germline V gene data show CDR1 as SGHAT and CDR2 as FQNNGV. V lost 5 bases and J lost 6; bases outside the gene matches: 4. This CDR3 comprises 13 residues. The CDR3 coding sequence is TGTGCCAGCAGCCAGACTAGCTTCAATGAGCAGTTCTTC. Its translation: CASSQTSFNEQFF.

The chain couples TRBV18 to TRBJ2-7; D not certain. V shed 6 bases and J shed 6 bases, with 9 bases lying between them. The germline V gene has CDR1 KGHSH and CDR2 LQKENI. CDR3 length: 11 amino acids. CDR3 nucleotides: TGTGCCAGCTCGTCGAACGGCGAGCAGTACTTC. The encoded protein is CASSSNGEQYF.

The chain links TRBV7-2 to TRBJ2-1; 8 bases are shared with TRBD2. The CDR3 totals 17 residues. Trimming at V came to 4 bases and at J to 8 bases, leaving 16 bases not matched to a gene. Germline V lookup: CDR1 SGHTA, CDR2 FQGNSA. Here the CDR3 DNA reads TGTGCCAGCAGCTCGCTGGGGGCGGGAGGATTTGTTTATGAGCAGTTCTTC. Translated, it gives CASSSLGAGGFVYEQFF.

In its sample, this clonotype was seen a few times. The DNA of the CDR3 is TGTGCCAGCAGGGAAACTAGCGGGAGGGCCTCAGATACGCAGTATTTT. Residues: CASRETSGRASDTQYF. The chain links TRBV12-3 or TRBV12-4 to TRBJ2-3, with 13 positions matching TRBD2. V dropped 6 bases and J dropped 4; count of bases not matched to a gene: 7. The CDR3 loop spans 16 amino acids.

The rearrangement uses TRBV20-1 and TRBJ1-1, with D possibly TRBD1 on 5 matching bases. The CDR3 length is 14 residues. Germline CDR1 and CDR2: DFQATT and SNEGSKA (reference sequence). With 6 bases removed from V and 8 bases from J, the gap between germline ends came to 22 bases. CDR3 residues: CSAYQGPPVSEAFF. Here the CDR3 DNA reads TGCAGTGCCTACCAGGGACCTCCTGTATCCGAAGCTTTCTTT.

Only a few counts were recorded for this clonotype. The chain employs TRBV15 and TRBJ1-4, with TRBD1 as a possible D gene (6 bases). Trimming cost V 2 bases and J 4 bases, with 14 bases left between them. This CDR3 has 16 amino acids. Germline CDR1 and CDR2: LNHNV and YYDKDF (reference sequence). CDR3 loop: CATSRLAGEYNEKLFF. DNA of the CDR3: TGTGCCACCAGCAGACTAGCAGGGGAGTATAATGAAAAACTGTTTTTT.

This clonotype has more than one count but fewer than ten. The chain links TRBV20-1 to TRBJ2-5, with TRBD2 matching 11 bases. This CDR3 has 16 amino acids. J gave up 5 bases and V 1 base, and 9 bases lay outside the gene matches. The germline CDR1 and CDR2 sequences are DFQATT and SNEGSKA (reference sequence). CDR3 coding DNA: TGCAGTGCTAGAGGAGGAACTAGCGGGAGTTCGGAGACCCAGTACTTC. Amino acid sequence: CSARGGTSGSSETQYF.

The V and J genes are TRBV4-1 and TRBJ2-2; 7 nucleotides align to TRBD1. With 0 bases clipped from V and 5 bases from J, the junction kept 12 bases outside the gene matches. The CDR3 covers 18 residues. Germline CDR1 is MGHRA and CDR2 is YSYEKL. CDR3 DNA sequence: TGCGCCAGCAGCCAAGATTTATTGAGGGGGCTGGGAACCGGGGAGCTGTTTTTT. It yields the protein CASSQDLLRGLGTGELFF.